This entry lists 10 T cell receptor beta chains sequenced from one sample in a study of blood T cells in healthy people across ages. Sample-barcoded 5' priming and a J-beta primer mix drove a second PCR of 7 to 11 cycles. Using its own MiXCR run on the 5' RACE reads, TCRdb lists one record per CDR3 protein. The repertoire includes 980,000 or so distinct CDR3 sequences, about 48% of them detected once, and roughly 13% sits in the top ten. Sequenced: blood. Source of these receptors: a man between 25 and 39 years old in good health.

The J gene is TRBJ2-3, the V gene TRBV6-5, with D perhaps TRBD1 (6 bases). This CDR3 has 15 residues. V lost 4 bases and J lost 0, with 11 bases in between. Germline CDR1 reads MNHEY; CDR2 reads SVGAGI. CDR3 coding DNA: TGTGCCAGCAGTTTGGACAGAATAAGCACAGATACGCAGTATTTT. Translated: CASSLDRISTDTQYF.

The rearrangement links TRBV27 to TRBJ1-1; 7 bases fit TRBD1. V shed 6 bases and J 12 bases; nucleotides not matched to a gene: 4. CDR3 length equals 10 residues. Looked up from germline, CDR1 is MNHEY and CDR2 is SMNVEV (reference sequence). In nucleotides, the CDR3 is TGTGCCAGCAGGCAGGGGGGTACTTTCTTT. It specifies CASRQGGTFF.

CDR3 region: CASSGPDRRNTEAFF. The CDR3 nucleotides are TGTGCCAGCAGTGGCCCGGACAGGCGGAACACTGAAGCTTTCTTT. The chain uses TRBV6-1 and TRBJ1-1; 7 positions agree with TRBD1. Unmatched junction bases numbered 6, after V lost 4 bases and J lost 1 base. This CDR3 region has 15 residues. In germline, CDR1 is MNHNS, CDR2 SASEGT.

This chain joins TRBV2 and TRBJ2-6; D is unresolved. Germline V gene sequence: CDR1 SNHLY, CDR2 FYNNEI. V was pared by 9 bases and J by 1 base, with 7 bases between. CDR3 size: 13 residues. CDR3 sequence reads: CASVQSGANVLTF. The CDR3 DNA sequence: TGTGCCAGTGTCCAGTCTGGGGCCAACGTCCTGACTTTC.

V usage is TRBV4-1 and J usage is TRBJ1-6; D is possibly TRBD1 (6 bases). Trimming removed 0 bases from V and 10 bases from J, with 16 bases in between. The CDR3 sequence is 16 residues long. Germline-derived CDR1 and CDR2 are MGHRA and YSYEKL. CDR3 loop: CASSQEAGASGSPLHF. CDR3 nucleotides: TGCGCCAGCAGCCAAGAGGCAGGGGCAAGCGGCTCACCCCTCCACTTT.

CDR3: CASSSGQGERNEQYF. CDR3 coding DNA: TGTGCCAGCAGTTCGGGACAGGGAGAAAGGAACGAGCAGTACTTC. The chain is built from TRBV28 and TRBJ2-7, with TRBD1 matching 9 bases. V lost 4 bases to trimming and J lost 5 bases; unmatched junction nucleotides: 9. CDR1 and CDR2 (germline): MDHEN, SYDVKM. This CDR3 is built from 15 residues.

A word on this clonotype: Sequence at one end of the junction differs from germline and may be a read error. V and J are TRBV6-4 and TRBJ2-2; 7 bases match TRBD1. Per germline, CDR1 MRHNA and CDR2 SNTAGT. This CDR3 has 15 residues. In DNA form, the CDR3 reads TGTGCCAGTAGTGACCAGGGGGAATACACCGGGGAGCTGTTTTTT. Translated, it gives CASSDQGEYTGELFF.

Remarks on this clonotype: A read error may be the cause here, since a much bigger clone is one base away. The chain combines TRBV2 with TRBJ2-7; TRBD2 matches at 8 bases. TRBJ2-5 matches the DNA end more closely, so the J call is doubtful. CDR1 is SNHLY, CDR2 FYNNEI, per germline. The CDR3 length is 12 residues. CDR3 in amino acids: CTSKLAEETQYF. The DNA of the CDR3 is TGTACCAGCAAACTAGCGGAAGAGACCCAGTACTTC.

The CDR3: CSAHRGDTEAFF. CDR3 DNA: TGCAGTGCTCACAGGGGCGACACTGAAGCTTTCTTT. V usage is TRBV20-1 and J usage is TRBJ1-1, with 7 bases that match TRBD1. The CDR3 runs 12 residues. The germline V gene has CDR1 DFQATT and CDR2 SNEGSKA (reference sequence). With 5 bases clipped from V and 3 bases from J, the junction kept 3 bases outside the gene matches.

The chain combines TRBV7-3 with TRBJ2-1; D gene unclear. Per germline, CDR1 SGHTA and CDR2 FQGTGA. Deletions cut 3 bases from V and 8 bases from J, with 14 bases between. This CDR3 spans 14 amino acids. In DNA, the CDR3 is TGTGCCAGCAGCTTGCGAGTGGATAGCCATGAGCAGTTCTTC. This sequence encodes CASSLRVDSHEQFF.